The clone carrying this TCR beta chain showed up just once. Its antigen is not known. The sample holds other DNA sequences that translate to the same CDR3. Documented time point: blood 2 weeks post-SBRT. As to treatment: 15 Gy SBRT to primary tumor, nephrectomy 4 weeks later. Blood was sampled at baseline, 2 weeks and 4 weeks after SBRT. Trimming left V 0 bases short and J 6 bases short, with 7 bases between. This CDR3 contains 13 residues. Germline CDR1 SGDLS, CDR2 YYNGEE. Data came from immunoSEQ multiplex PCR; TCRdb stores just in-frame clones and leaves some out. The sample comprises more than 150,000 clones, approximately 88% of which are singletons, and 10% to 15% rests with the top ten. This entry comes from a study of radiation and T cells in renal cell carcinoma. Study findings and constraints: Baseline intratumoral clonotype presence is unknown without pretreatment biopsies.

The sequences come from blood, collected from a patient whose treatment included radiotherapy and nephrectomy. The receptor was isolated from a woman in her 50s with renal cell carcinoma. This chain connects TRBV9 to TRBJ2-1; the D gene is possibly TRBD2 (6 bases). CDR3 coding DNA: TGTGCCAGCAGCGTAGGGGGGGTCAATGAGCAGTTCTTC. Amino acids: CASSVGGVNEQFF.